A single sample is the source of the 20 T cell receptor beta chains below, sequenced in a study of T cell repertoires in cytomegalovirus infection. TCRdb analysed the reads with MiXCR anew, one entry per CDR3 protein. Altogether about 180,000 distinct CDR3 sequences are present, about an eighth being singletons, with the ten largest covering more than 20%. Sequenced: PBMCs. The receptors here all came from a human donor in good health (CMV status not recorded). Some clones in this sample may be carry-over from other donors' samples.

This clonotype was picked up many times. The chain uses TRBV7-8 and TRBJ2-5, with a weak D call TRBD1 (6 bases). Germline V lookup: CDR1 SGHVS, CDR2 FQNEAQ. V was clipped by 3 bases and J by 5 bases, with 13 bases between them. The CDR3 is 14 amino acids. DNA of the CDR3: TGTGCCAGCAGCTTCGGTACAGGGCAGGAGACCCAGTACTTC. It is translated as CASSFGTGQETQYF. The whole variable domain, remainder taken from reference TRBV7-8 and TRBJ2-5, is GAGVSQSPRYKVAKRGQDVALRCDPISGHVSLFWYQQALGQGPEFLTYFQNEAQLDKSGLPSDRFFAERPEGSVSTLKIQRTQQEDSAVYLCASSFGTGQETQYFGPGTRLLVL.

The chain couples TRBV5-1 to TRBJ2-1; the match to TRBD2 covers 10 bases. Looked up from germline, CDR1 is SGHRS and CDR2 is YFSETQ. This CDR3 is built from 14 residues. After removal of 1 base from V and 7 bases from J, the junction contained 2 bases not matched to a gene. DNA of the CDR3: TGCGCCAGCAGCTTGCCTAGCGGGAGTAATGAGCAGTTCTTC. Translation: CASSLPSGSNEQFF.

This clonotype was recorded many times. The gene calls are TRBV2 and TRBJ2-2; a possible D gene is TRBD1 (6 bases). The V end lost 7 bases, the J end lost 3 bases, and 12 bases lay between the germline ends. The CDR3 spans 14 residues. CDR1 SNHLY and CDR2 FYNNEI come from the germline V gene. As DNA, the CDR3 is TGTGCCAGCAAGAAGGACAGTGACACCGGGGAGCTGTTTTTT. Translating gives CASKKDSDTGELFF.

A few counts support this clonotype. This rearrangement joins TRBV9 to TRBJ1-5, with a possible D match to TRBD1 (5 bases). Germline CDR1 reads SGDLS; CDR2 reads YYNGEE. The CDR3 consists of 15 residues. V was shortened by 1 base and J by 3 bases, with 11 bases between the two germline ends. CDR3 residues: CASSVYGGVNQPQHF. CDR3 bases: TGTGCCAGCAGCGTATACGGGGGGGTCAATCAGCCCCAGCATTTT.

V is TRBV12-3 or TRBV12-4 and J is TRBJ2-7; the match to TRBD1 covers 10 bases. The CDR3 contains 15 residues. Trimming at V came to 3 bases and at J to 5 bases, leaving 7 bases not matched to a gene. The CDR3: CASSFRGQGLNEQYF. The CDR3 coding sequence is TGTGCCAGCAGTTTCCGGGGACAGGGGTTGAACGAGCAGTACTTC.

This clonotype was recorded a few times. This chain links TRBV20-1 with TRBJ2-6, with 8 bases lining up with TRBD1. J was trimmed by 2 bases and V by 2 bases; bases with no gene match: 11. The CDR3 length is 18 residues. Germline assignment: CDR1 DFQATT and CDR2 SNEGSKA (reference sequence). This CDR3 reads CSARPFDRGAAGANVLTF. CDR3 DNA sequence: TGCAGTGCTAGACCGTTCGACAGGGGAGCAGCTGGGGCCAACGTCCTGACTTTC.

The chain employs TRBV9 and TRBJ2-7; D perhaps matches TRBD1 (6 bases). The V gene lost 3 bases and the J gene lost 5 bases, with 18 bases spanning the gap. The CDR3 length is 15 residues. Looked up from germline, CDR1 is SGDLS and CDR2 is YYNGEE. DNA for the CDR3: TGTGCCAGCAGCGCGACGGGGCAGGGGCGGAACGAGCAGTACTTC. Protein product: CASSATGQGRNEQYF.

This clonotype occurred a few times. The rearrangement uses TRBV12-3 or TRBV12-4 and TRBJ2-1; D gene unclear. The CDR3 has 11 amino acids. The V and J ends lost 1 base and 15 bases respectively, with 10 bases between them. CDR3 sequence (DNA): TGTGCCAGCAGTTTAGGAGAGACGGGGTTCTTC. This translates into CASSLGETGFF.

This clonotype showed up many times. CDR3 bases: TGTGCCAGCAGCTCTCAGGGCGTTACCTATGGCTACACCTTC. Translating gives CASSSQGVTYGYTF. This sequence joins TRBV7-9 and TRBJ1-2; maybe TRBD1 (5 bases). Trimming stripped 4 bases from V and 4 bases from J, with 13 bases between. CDR3 length: 14 residues. Germline V gene sequence: CDR1 SEHNR, CDR2 FQNEAQ (reference sequence).

This sequence joins TRBV6-5 and TRBJ2-6; no definite D call. The germline gives CDR1 MNHEY, CDR2 SVGAGI. V lost 6 bases to trimming and J lost 0 bases, with 12 bases between them. The CDR3 totals 16 residues. The CDR3 region is CASSPHSVSGANVLTF. In DNA, the CDR3 is TGTGCCAGCAGCCCCCATTCCGTCTCTGGGGCCAACGTCCTGACTTTC.

In regard to this clonotype: A much larger clonotype is one base distant, so this may be a read error. V usage is TRBV14 and J usage is TRBJ1-1; maybe TRBD1 (6 bases). The CDR3 consists of 14 residues. Trimming shortened V by 4 bases and J by 0 bases, and 9 bases separated the two germline ends. Germline V gene lookup returns CDR1 SGHDN and CDR2 FVKESK. This CDR3 reads CASSLGTLNTEAFF. DNA for the CDR3: TGTGCCAGCAGCCTCGGGACACTGAACACTGAAGCTTTCTTT.

V usage is TRBV20-1 and J usage is TRBJ2-2, with 10 bases that match TRBD2. Germline V gene lookup returns CDR1 DFQATT and CDR2 SNEGSKA (reference sequence). Trimming at V came to 3 bases and at J to 5 bases, leaving 6 bases not matched to a gene. The CDR3 sequence is 15 residues long. CDR3 DNA sequence: TGCAGTGCTAGCGACAGGACTAGCGGAACCGGGGAGCTGTTTTTT. This gives the protein CSASDRTSGTGELFF.

This clonotype appeared once. The junction and the germline gene differ at one end; a read error may be behind it. J is TRBJ2-6 and V is TRBV5-3; D perhaps matches TRBD1 (7 bases). TRBV5-3 has ORF status, its function being uncertain. The CDR3 runs 17 residues. CDR3 residues: CASSWGAGTAGANVLTF. CDR3 bases: TGTGCCAGCAGCTGGGGGGCCGGGACAGCAGGGGCCAACGTCCTGACTTTC.

This clonotype was observed a few times. The V gene is TRBV2, the J gene TRBJ1-5; unclear D gene. This CDR3 comprises 14 residues. Germline CDR1 and CDR2: SNHLY and FYNNEI. V dropped 6 bases and J dropped 1 base, with 10 bases sitting between them. CDR3 DNA: TGTGCCAGCAGCCGGGAAATAAGCAATCAGCCCCAGCATTTT. It translates to CASSREISNQPQHF.

This clonotype was seen many times. The genes are TRBV7-2 and TRBJ2-2, with TRBD2 as a possible D gene (6 bases). With 5 bases removed from V and 3 bases from J, the gap between germline ends came to 10 bases. Germline V lookup: CDR1 SGHTA, CDR2 FQGNSA. This CDR3 is built from 14 residues. The CDR3 is CASSPGGYTGELFF. Here the CDR3 DNA reads TGTGCCAGCAGCCCAGGAGGGTACACCGGGGAGCTGTTTTTT. Looking up the rest from reference TRBV7-2 and TRBJ2-2 gives the full variable domain: GAGVSQSPSNKVTEKGKDVELRCDPISGHTALYWYRQSLGQGLEFLIYFQGNSAPDKSGLPSDRFSAERTGGSVSTLTIQRTQQEDSAVYLCASSPGGYTGELFFGEGSRLTVL.

This clonotype came up a few times. The V gene is TRBV20-1, the J gene TRBJ1-2; D is uncertain. Germline CDR1 reads DFQATT; CDR2 reads SNEGSKA (reference sequence). V lost 0 bases, J lost 4 bases, and 9 bases lay in between. There are 13 residues in the CDR3. The DNA for the CDR3 is TGCAGTGCTAGAGAACGGGATAGCTATGGCTACACCTTC. The encoded protein is CSARERDSYGYTF.

This clonotype was detected a few times. The rearrangement joins TRBV29-1 to TRBJ2-2; D may be TRBD1 (6 bases). V lost 6 bases, J lost 1 base, and 12 bases lay in between. Germline values: CDR1 SQVTM, CDR2 ANQGSEA. The CDR3 runs 14 residues. CDR3 protein: CSVTLDRNTGELFF. CDR3 in DNA: TGCAGCGTCACCCTGGACAGGAACACCGGGGAGCTGTTTTTT.

This chain connects TRBV25-1 to TRBJ2-5, with a possible D match to TRBD2 (6 bases). Trimming took off 11 bases at V and 5 bases at J, with 24 bases between the two ends. The CDR3 sequence is 15 residues long. CDR1 and CDR2 (germline): MGHDK, SYGVNS. As DNA, the CDR3 is TGTGCCGGCCGGACTACAGGTTCTCTGTGGGAGACCCAGTACTTC. Protein: CAGRTTGSLWETQYF.

This clonotype has ten or more counts. The chain combines TRBV6-2 or TRBV6-3 with TRBJ1-5; weak D call: TRBD1 (6 bases). CDR3 length: 15 amino acids. CDR1 MNHEY and CDR2 SVGEGT come from the germline V gene. Trimming left V 3 bases short and J 1 base short, with 10 bases between. CDR3 residues: CASSYADRSNQPQHF. The CDR3 DNA follows: TGTGCCAGCAGTTATGCCGACAGGAGCAATCAGCCCCAGCATTTT.

The J gene is TRBJ2-7, the V gene TRBV4-3; perhaps TRBD1 as D (5 bases). CDR3 length equals 15 residues. Germline CDR1 is LGHNA and CDR2 is YSLEER. Trimming pared 1 base from V and 3 bases from J, leaving 13 bases between. The CDR3 nucleotides are TGCGCCAGCAGCCAAGGAGATAACAGGCTCTACGAGCAGTACTTC. Residues: CASSQGDNRLYEQYF.